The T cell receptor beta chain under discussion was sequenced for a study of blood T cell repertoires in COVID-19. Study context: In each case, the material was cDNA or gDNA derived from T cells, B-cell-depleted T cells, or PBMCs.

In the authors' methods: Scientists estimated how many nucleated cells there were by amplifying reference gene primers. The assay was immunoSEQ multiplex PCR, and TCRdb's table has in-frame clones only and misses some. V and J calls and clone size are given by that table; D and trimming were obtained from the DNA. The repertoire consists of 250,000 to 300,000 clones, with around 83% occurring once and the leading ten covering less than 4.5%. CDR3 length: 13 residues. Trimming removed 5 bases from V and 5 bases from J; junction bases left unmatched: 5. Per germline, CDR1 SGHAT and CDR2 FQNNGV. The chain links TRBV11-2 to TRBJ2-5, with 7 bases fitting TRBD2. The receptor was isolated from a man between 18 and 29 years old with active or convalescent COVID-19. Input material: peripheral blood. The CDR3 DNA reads TGTGCCAGCAGCCAAGGACTAGTCGAGACCCAGTACTTC. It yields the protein CASSQGLVETQYF.